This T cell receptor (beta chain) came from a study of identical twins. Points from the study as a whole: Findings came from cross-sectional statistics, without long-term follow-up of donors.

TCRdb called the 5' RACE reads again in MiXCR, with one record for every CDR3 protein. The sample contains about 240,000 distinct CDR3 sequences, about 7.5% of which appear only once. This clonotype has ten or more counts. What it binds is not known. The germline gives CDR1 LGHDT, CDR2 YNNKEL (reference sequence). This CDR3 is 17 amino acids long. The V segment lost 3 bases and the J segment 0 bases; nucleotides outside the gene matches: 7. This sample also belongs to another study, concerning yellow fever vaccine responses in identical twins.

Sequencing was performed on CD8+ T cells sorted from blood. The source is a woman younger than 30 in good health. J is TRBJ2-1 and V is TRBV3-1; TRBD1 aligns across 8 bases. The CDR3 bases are TGTGCCAGCAGCCAGTCAGACAGGGGAAGCTCCTACAATGAGCAGTTCTTC. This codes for CASSQSDRGSSYNEQFF.